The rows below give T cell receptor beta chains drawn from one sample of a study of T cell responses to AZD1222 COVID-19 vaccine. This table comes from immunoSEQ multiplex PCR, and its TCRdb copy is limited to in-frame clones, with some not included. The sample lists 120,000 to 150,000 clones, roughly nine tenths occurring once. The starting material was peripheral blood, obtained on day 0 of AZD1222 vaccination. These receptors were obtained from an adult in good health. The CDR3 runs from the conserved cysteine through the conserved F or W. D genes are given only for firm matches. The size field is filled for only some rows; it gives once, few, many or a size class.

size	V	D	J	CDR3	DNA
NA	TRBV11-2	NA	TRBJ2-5	CASSPRTDAGTQYF	TGTGCCAGCAGCCCTAGGACGGACGCCGGGACCCAGTACTTC
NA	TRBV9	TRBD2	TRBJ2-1	CASSVGPASSGRLSYNEQFF	TGTGCCAGCAGCGTAGGACCCGCTAGTAGCGGGAGGTTATCCTACAATGAGCAGTTCTTC
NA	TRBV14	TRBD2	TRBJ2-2	CASQLAGSLGTGELFF	TGTGCCAGTCAACTAGCGGGGTCGCTCGGCACCGGGGAGCTGTTTTTT
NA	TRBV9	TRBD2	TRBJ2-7	CASSVAGGGYEQYF	TGTGCCAGCAGCGTAGCCGGGGGGGGCTACGAGCAGTACTTC
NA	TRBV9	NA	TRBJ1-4	CASSVGPDNEKLFF	TGTGCCAGCAGCGTCGGGCCTGACAATGAAAAACTGTTTTTT
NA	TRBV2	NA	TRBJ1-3	CASSEMAISGNTIYF	TGTGCCAGCAGTGAAATGGCAATTTCTGGAAACACCATATATTTT
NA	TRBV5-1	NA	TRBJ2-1	CASSAALSAAYNEQFF	TGCGCCAGCAGCGCGGCGCTGAGCGCCGCCTACAATGAGCAGTTCTTC
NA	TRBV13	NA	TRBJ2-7	CASSLTPSAPGEQYF	TGTGCCAGCAGCCTGACTCCTAGCGCGCCTGGCGAGCAGTACTTC
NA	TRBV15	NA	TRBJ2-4	CATSGTSLGAKNIQYF	TGTGCCACCAGCGGCACATCTTTGGGAGCCAAAAACATTCAGTACTTC
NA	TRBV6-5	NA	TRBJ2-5	CASIQDSRLETQYF	TGTGCCAGCATTCAGGACAGTCGGCTGGAGACCCAGTACTTC
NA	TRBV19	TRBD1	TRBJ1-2	CASSKEDRAVLYTF	TGTGCCAGTAGTAAAGAGGACAGGGCCGTACTTTACACCTTC
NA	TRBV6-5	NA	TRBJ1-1	CASVRGTEAFF	TGTGCCAGCGTACGGGGCACTGAAGCTTTCTTT
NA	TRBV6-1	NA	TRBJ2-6	CASSEYGGRFSGANVLTF	TGTGCCAGCAGTGAATACGGCGGACGATTCTCTGGGGCCAACGTCCTGACTTTC
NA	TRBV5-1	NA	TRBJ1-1	CASSLAPGGLNTEAFF	TGCGCCAGCAGCTTGGCCCCCGGGGGTTTGAACACTGAAGCTTTCTTT
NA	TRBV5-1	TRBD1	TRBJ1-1	CASSSQGQKNTEAFF	TGCGCCAGCAGCTCACAGGGACAGAAGAACACTGAAGCTTTCTTT
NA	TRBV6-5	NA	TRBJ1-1	CASRPAGLATEAFF	TGTGCCAGCAGGCCGGCGGGATTGGCCACTGAAGCTTTCTTT
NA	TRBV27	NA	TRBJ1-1	CASSLLGAEAFF	TGTGCCAGCAGTTTGCTTGGCGCTGAAGCTTTCTTT
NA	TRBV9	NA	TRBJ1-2	CASSVGATSAYYGYTF	TGTGCCAGCAGCGTAGGGGCCACGAGTGCCTACTATGGCTACACCTTC
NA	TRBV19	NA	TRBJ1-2	CASSIAFQGNYGYTF	TGTGCCAGTAGTATAGCATTCCAGGGGAACTATGGCTACACCTTC
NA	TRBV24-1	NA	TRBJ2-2	CATSATTSSSGELFF	TGTGCCACCAGTGCGACAACGTCAAGCTCCGGGGAGCTGTTTTTT
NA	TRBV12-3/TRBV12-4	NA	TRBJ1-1	CASTPGLMTEAFF	TGTGCCAGCACTCCGGGACTGATGACTGAAGCTTTCTTT
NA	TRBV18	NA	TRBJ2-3	CASSTSTDTQYF	TGTGCCAGCTCAACTAGCACAGATACGCAGTATTTT
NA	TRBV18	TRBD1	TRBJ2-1	CASSPRTGNEQFF	TGTGCCAGCTCACCGAGGACAGGGAATGAGCAGTTCTTC
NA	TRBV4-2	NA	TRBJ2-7	CASSQVRGSEQYF	TGTGCCAGCAGCCAAGTTCGGGGGAGCGAGCAGTACTTC
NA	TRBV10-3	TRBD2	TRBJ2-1	CAIRLLSGGDSSYNEQFF	TGTGCCATCAGATTACTAAGCGGGGGAGATTCCTCCTACAATGAGCAGTTCTTC
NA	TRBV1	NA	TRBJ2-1	CTSSRPGGVVNEQFF	TGCACCAGCAGCCGTCCGGGGGGGGTGGTCAATGAGCAGTTCTTC
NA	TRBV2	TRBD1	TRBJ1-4	CASSLRQGAEKLFF	TGTGCCAGCAGCCTTAGACAGGGGGCTGAAAAACTGTTTTTT
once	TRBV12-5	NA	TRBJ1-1	CASGLVLGLNTEAFF	TGTGCTAGTGGTTTGGTACTAGGGCTGAACACTGAAGCTTTCTTT
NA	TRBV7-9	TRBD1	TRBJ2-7	CASSASGTGDYEQYF	TGTGCCAGCAGCGCATCGGGGACAGGGGACTACGAGCAGTACTTC
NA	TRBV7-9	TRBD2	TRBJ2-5	CASSLGGGVLETQYF	TGTGCCAGCAGCTTGGGCGGGGGGGTTTTAGAGACCCAGTACTTC
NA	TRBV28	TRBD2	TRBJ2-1	CASNPKRRRGGEQFF	TGTGCCAGCAACCCAAAGCGCCGGCGGGGGGGAGAGCAGTTCTTC
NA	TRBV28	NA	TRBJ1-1	CASVLGGFMNTEAFF	TGTGCCAGCGTGTTGGGGGGTTTTATGAACACTGAAGCTTTCTTT
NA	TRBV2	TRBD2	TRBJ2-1	CASSALAGAYNEQFF	TGTGCCAGCAGTGCACTAGCGGGGGCCTACAATGAGCAGTTCTTC
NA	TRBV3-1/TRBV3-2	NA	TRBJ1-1	CASSQGGNTEAFF	TGTGCCAGCAGCCAAGGGGGGAACACTGAAGCTTTCTTT
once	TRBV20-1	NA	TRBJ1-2	CSASVQGRDYGYTF	TGCAGTGCTAGTGTCCAGGGAAGAGACTATGGCTACACCTTC
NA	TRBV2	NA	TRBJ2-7	CASIGQLGAHYEQYF	TGTGCCAGCATTGGACAGTTAGGTGCCCACTACGAGCAGTACTTC
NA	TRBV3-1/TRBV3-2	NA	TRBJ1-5	CAVNQPQHF	TGTGCCGTCAATCAGCCCCAGCATTTT
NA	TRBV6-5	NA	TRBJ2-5	CASSWAETQYF	TGTGCCAGCAGCTGGGCCGAGACCCAGTACTTC
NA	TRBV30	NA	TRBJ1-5	CAWRAGFGQPQHF	TGTGCCTGGAGGGCCGGGTTTGGTCAGCCCCAGCATTTT
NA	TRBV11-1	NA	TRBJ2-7	CASSLAPVSSYEQYF	TGTGCCAGCAGCTTAGCCCCAGTCAGCTCCTACGAGCAGTACTTC
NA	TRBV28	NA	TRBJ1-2	CASSWEPLGFGYTF	TGTGCCAGCAGTTGGGAGCCCCTCGGTTTTGGCTACACCTTC
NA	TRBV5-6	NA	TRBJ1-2	CASSFADGYTF	TGTGCCAGCAGCTTCGCGGATGGCTACACCTTC
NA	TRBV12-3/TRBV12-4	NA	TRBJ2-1	CASTTSSYNEQFF	TGTGCCAGCACCACTTCATCCTACAATGAGCAGTTCTTC
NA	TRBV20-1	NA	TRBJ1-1	CSARANEGAFF	TGCAGTGCTAGAGCTAATGAAGGAGCTTTCTTT
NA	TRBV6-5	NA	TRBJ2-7	CASSYRGTYEQYF	TGTGCCAGCAGTTACAGGGGGACCTACGAGCAGTACTTC
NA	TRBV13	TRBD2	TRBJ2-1	CASSPIPASGGYDEQFF	TGTGCCAGCAGCCCCATACCCGCGAGCGGGGGGTACGATGAGCAGTTCTTC
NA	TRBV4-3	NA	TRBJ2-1	CASSPEVIGLENEQFF	TGCGCCAGCAGCCCAGAGGTCATAGGGCTAGAGAATGAGCAGTTCTTC
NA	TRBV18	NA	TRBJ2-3	CASSPKRQVFTDTQYF	TGTGCCAGCTCACCGAAGAGACAGGTGTTCACAGATACGCAGTATTTT
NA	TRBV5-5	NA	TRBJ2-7	CASSPHSSTSEQYF	TGTGCCAGCAGCCCCCACTCAAGCACCTCCGAGCAGTACTTC
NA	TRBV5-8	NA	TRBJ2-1	CASLRSAYLYNEQFF	TGTGCCAGTCTCAGGTCGGCATACCTCTACAATGAGCAGTTCTTC
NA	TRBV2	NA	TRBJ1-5	CASRGLQDYQPQHF	TGTGCCAGCCGAGGACTGCAAGATTATCAGCCCCAGCATTTT
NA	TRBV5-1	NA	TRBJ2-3	CASSPSGGGVGTDTQYF	TGCGCCAGCAGCCCATCCGGGGGCGGGGTGGGCACAGATACGCAGTATTTT
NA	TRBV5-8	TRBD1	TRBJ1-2	CASKLRVQGPYGYTF	TGTGCCAGCAAGTTAAGGGTACAGGGGCCCTATGGCTACACCTTC
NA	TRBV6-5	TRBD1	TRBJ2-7	CASRDRAYEQYF	TGTGCCAGCAGGGACAGGGCGTACGAGCAGTACTTC
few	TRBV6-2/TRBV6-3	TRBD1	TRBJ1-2	CASSYSWDSNNYGYTF	TGTGCCAGCAGTTACTCTTGGGACAGCAACAACTATGGCTACACCTTC
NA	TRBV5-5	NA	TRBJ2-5	CASSFKGPSLQETQYF	TGTGCCAGCAGCTTCAAAGGACCGAGCCTTCAAGAGACCCAGTACTTC
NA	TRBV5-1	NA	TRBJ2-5	CASSLRSAIEETQYF	TGCGCCAGCAGCTTGCGGTCAGCGATCGAGGAGACCCAGTACTTC
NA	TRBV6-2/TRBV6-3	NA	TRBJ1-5	CASSLTLGLSGQPQHF	TGTGCCAGCAGCCTAACTCTCGGGCTAAGCGGTCAGCCCCAGCATTTT
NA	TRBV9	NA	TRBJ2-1	CASSAQPTTSFSYNEQFF	TGTGCCAGCAGCGCCCAACCGACAACTAGTTTCTCCTACAATGAGCAGTTCTTC